This T cell receptor (beta chain) originates from a study of identical twins (dated by TCRdb to 2016 to 2017). Describing the broader study: TCR alpha and beta repertoires from monozygotic twins, unrelated adults of various ages and cord blood were deep-sequenced to test whether fetal clonotypes persist. To rule out contamination, replicate twin experiments were performed at different times with different library preparation protocols. Study-level results and caveats: Out-of-frame TCR alpha sequences shared between twins showed an excess of low generation-probability sequences compared with coincidental sharing between unrelated individuals. Zero-insertion analyses could be partly confounded by invariant T cells such as MAIT and iNKT, though diverse VJ usage argued against such confounding for most clonotypes. Conclusions relied on cross-sectional statistical analysis, since the same donors could not be followed over many years. A weaker excess of twin sharing was found in beta out-of-frame sequences because the signal-to-noise ratio was lowered by fewer shared sequences. Out-of-frame TCR alpha sharing in monozygotic twins was systematically underestimated by recombination models, whereas sharing between unrelated individuals was in agreement with the recombination models. Abundant cord blood beta clonotypes carried fewer insertions; young adult naive repertoires showed a weaker similar trend, while memory repertoires showed none.

Between the V and J ends, shortened by 4 bases and 3 bases respectively, the junction contains 18 bases. The germline V gene (reference sequence) gives CDR1 as MNHEY and CDR2 as SMNVEV. The CDR3 has 17 amino acids, counting the end cysteine and phenylalanine. The DNA shown is the 51-base CDR3, in frame from base 1. Every donor in the study was a healthy Caucasian. Three pairs of female monozygotic twins, all aged about 18 to 29 years, made up the twin cohort. Peripheral blood mononuclear cells were used as the source from which RNA for TCR libraries was isolated. This clonotype turned up a few times. The target of this receptor is not known. Base qualities are not recorded, but no much larger clone differs from it by a single base. Libraries were made using 5' RACE. Sequencing instrument: Illumina HiSeq 2000. Template switching added a universal primer binding site, and the final cDNA carried a unique molecular identifier that allowed TCR cDNA molecules to be counted accurately. Specific primers in the conserved constant-segment region were used to synthesize first-strand cDNA for TCR alpha and beta chains. To control for contamination, each cDNA library was double barcoded with a SMART-Mk sample barcode plus Illumina barcodes. TruSeq adapter sequences, together with Illumina sample barcodes, were added in two successive PCR steps. The Illumina HiSeq platform was used with custom primers to sequence TCR alpha and beta cDNA libraries. As for the authors' bioinformatics: Raw reads were processed with MiGEC to extract unique molecular identifiers, and MiXCR was used to determine CDR3 positions. Recombination models were inferred per individual with the repgenHMM and IGoR tools using an EM algorithm. The analysis of shared clonotypes was done with the tcR package in R, with sharing normalized by the product of cloneset sizes. Out-of-frame nonproductive sequences were analyzed to study raw recombination free of thymic and clonal selection effects. Starting from the raw public reads, TCRdb applied fastp trimming at Q25, assembled clones with MiXCR and retained in-frame beta chains. CDR3 protein duplicates are merged, each entry listing the most common genes and DNA. The V and J calls reflect TCRdb's pipeline rather than the authors' work. Counted in this sample were around 960,000 distinct CDR3 sequences; roughly an eighth of them appeared once. The ten largest clonotypes hold around 1.6% of the sample.

These data were likewise used in another study, on yellow fever vaccine responses in identical twins. The second paper further reports: The authors reported that the T cell response to vaccination in identical twins appeared partly convergent and partly personalized. In the study, vaccine-responding T cell clones were precisely tracked in identical twins.

The sequenced sample was PBMCs. This sequence was found in a woman younger than 35 in good health. This receptor chain uses TRBV27 and TRBJ2-2, with TRBD1 as a weak D call on 7 bases. The nucleotide sequence is given as TGTGCCAGCAGTTCCCGAAACAGGGGAGGCTACACCGGGGAGCTGTTTTTT. It specifies CASSSRNRGGYTGELFF.